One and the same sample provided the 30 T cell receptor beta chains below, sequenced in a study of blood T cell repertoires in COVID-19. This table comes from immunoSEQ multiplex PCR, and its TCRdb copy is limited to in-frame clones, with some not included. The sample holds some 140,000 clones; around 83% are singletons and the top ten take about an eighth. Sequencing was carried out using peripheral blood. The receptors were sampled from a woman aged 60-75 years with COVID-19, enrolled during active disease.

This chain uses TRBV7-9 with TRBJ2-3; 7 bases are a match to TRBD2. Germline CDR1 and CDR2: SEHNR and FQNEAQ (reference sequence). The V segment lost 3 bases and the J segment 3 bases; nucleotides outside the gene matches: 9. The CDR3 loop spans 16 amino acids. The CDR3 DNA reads TGTGCCAGCAGCTTGGTCGGACTAGTGGAAACAGATACGCAGTATTTT. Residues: CASSLVGLVETDTQYF.

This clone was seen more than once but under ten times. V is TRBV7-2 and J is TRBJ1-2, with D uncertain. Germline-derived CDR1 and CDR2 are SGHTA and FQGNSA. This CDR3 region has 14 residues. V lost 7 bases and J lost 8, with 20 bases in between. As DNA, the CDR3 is TGTGCCAGCACCCTTTCCTCGGGTCGGCGGGGCTACACCTTC. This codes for CASTLSSGRRGYTF.

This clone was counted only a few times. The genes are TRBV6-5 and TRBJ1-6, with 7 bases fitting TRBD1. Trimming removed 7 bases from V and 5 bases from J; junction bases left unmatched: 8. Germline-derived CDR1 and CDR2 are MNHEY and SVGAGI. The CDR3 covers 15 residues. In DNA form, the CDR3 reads TGTGCCAGCACCTTAGACAGGGTGAATAATTCACCCCTCCACTTT. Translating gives CASTLDRVNNSPLHF.

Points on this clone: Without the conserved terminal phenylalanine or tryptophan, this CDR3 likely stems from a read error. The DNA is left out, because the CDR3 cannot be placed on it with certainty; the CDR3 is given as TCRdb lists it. This CDR3 is CASTRDRDSPVIG. This rearrangement joins TRBV21-1 to TRBJ1-1; whether TRBD1, the table's D call, matches the DNA was not checked. TRBV21-1 is a pseudogene. 13 amino acids form the CDR3, both terminal residues included.

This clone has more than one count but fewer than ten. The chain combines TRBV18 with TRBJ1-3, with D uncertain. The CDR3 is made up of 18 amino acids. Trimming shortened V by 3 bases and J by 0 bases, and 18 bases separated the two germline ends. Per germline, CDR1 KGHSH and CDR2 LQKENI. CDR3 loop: CASSPRVGVGGSGNTIYF. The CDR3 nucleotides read TGTGCCAGCTCACCGCGGGTGGGCGTAGGCGGCTCTGGAAACACCATATATTTT.

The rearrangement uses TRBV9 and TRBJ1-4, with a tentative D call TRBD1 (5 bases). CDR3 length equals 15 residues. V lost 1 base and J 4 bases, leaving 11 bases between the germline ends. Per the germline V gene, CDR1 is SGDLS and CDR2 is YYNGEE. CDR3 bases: TGTGCCAGCAGCGTACACCCAGGACATAATGAAAAACTGTTTTTT. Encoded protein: CASSVHPGHNEKLFF. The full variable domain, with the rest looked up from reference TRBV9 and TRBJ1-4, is DSGVTQTPKHLITATGQRVTLRCSPRSGDLSVYWYQQSLDQGLQFLIQYYNGEERAKGNILERFSAQQFPDLHSELNLSSLELGDSALYFCASSVHPGHNEKLFFGSGTQLSVL.

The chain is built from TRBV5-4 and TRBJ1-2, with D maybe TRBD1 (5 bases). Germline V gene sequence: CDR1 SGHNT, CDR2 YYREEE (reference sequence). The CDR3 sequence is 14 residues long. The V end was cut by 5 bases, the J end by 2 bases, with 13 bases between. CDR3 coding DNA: TGTGCCAGCAGTTATCTACAGGAGAACTATGGCTACACCTTC. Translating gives CASSYLQENYGYTF.

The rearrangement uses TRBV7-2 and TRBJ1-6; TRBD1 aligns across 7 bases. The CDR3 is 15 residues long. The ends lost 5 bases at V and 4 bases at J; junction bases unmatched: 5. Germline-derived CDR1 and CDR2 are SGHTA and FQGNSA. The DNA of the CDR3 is TGTGCCAGCAGCCCATCGGGACAGTATAATTCACCCCTCCACTTT. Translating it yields CASSPSGQYNSPLHF.

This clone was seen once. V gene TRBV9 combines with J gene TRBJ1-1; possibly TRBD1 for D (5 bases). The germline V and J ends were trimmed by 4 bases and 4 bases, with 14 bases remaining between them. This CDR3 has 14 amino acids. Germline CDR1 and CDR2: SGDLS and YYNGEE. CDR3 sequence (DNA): TGTGCCAGCAGCCTCAGGGACGGGGGCACTGAAGCTTTCTTT. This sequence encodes CASSLRDGGTEAFF.

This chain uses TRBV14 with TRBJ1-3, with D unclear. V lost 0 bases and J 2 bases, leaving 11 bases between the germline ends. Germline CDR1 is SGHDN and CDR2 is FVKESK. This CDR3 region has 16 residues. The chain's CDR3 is CASSQDVTSTGNTIYF. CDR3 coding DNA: TGTGCCAGCAGCCAAGATGTGACATCAACTGGAAACACCATATATTTT.

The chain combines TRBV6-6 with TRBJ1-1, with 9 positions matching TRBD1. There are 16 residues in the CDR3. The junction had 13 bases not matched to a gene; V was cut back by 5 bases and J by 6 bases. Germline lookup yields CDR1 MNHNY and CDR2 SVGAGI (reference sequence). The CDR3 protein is CASSPRDRVEGSEAFF. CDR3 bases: TGTGCCAGCAGTCCCCGGGACAGGGTGGAGGGATCTGAAGCTTTCTTT.

CDR3 residues: CASSYSTTPDREGTDTQYF. The DNA for the CDR3 is TGTGCCAGCAGTTACTCCACTACTCCCGACAGGGAGGGCACAGATACGCAGTATTTT. J is TRBJ2-3 and V is TRBV6-2 or TRBV6-3; D perhaps matches TRBD1 (7 bases). This CDR3 is 19 amino acids long. Trimming left V 0 bases short and J 1 base short, with 20 bases between. The germline CDR1 and CDR2 sequences are MNHEY and SVGEGT.

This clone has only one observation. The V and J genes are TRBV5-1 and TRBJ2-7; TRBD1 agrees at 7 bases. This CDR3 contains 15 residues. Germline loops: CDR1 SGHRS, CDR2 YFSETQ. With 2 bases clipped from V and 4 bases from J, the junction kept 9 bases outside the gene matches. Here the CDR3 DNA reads TGCGCCAGCAGCTTTCGACAGGGAAGCAGATACGAGCAGTACTTC. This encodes CASSFRQGSRYEQYF.

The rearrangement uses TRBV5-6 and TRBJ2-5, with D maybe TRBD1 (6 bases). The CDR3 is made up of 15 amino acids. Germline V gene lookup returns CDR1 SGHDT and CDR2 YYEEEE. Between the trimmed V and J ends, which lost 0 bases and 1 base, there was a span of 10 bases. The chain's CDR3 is CASSLGPGVQETQYF. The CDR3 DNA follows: TGTGCCAGCAGCTTGGGACCAGGGGTCCAAGAGACCCAGTACTTC.

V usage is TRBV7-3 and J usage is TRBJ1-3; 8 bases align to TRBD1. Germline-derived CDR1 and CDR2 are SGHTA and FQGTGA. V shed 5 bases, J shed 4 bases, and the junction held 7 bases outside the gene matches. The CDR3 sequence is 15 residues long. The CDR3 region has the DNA TGTGCCAGCAGCCGCGCAGGGGGCCTGGGAAACACCATATATTTT. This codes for CASSRAGGLGNTIYF.

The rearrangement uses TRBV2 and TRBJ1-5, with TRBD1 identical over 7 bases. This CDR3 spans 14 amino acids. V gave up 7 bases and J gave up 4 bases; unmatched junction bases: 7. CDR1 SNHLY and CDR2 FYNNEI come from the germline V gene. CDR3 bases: TGTGCCAGCACCTTAGACAGGGATAATCAGCCCCAGCATTTT. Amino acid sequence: CASTLDRDNQPQHF.

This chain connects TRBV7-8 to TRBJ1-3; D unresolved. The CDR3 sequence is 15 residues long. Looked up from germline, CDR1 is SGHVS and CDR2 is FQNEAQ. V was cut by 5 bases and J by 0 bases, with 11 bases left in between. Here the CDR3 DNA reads TGTGCCAGCAGCCACGGACGGGACTCTGGAAACACCATATATTTT. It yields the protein CASSHGRDSGNTIYF.

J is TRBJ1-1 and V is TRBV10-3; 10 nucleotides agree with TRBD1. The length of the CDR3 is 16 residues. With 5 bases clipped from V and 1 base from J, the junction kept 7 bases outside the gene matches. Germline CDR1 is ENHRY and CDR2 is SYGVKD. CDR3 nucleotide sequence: TGTGCCATCAGTCCCAGACAGGGGGCGGGGAACACTGAAGCTTTCTTT. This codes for CAISPRQGAGNTEAFF.

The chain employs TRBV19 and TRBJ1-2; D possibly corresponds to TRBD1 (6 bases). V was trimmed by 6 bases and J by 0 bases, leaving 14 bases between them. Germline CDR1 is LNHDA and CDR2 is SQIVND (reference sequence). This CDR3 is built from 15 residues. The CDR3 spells CASRVQGRPNYGYTF. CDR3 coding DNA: TGTGCCAGTAGAGTACAGGGCCGTCCTAACTATGGCTACACCTTC.

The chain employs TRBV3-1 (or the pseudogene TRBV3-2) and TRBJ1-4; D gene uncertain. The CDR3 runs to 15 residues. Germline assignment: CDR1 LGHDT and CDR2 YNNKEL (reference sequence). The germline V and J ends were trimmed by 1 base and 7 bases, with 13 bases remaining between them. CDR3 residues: CASSQGGVGGEKLFF. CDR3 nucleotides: TGTGCCAGCAGCCAAGGCGGGGTGGGCGGTGAAAAACTGTTTTTT.

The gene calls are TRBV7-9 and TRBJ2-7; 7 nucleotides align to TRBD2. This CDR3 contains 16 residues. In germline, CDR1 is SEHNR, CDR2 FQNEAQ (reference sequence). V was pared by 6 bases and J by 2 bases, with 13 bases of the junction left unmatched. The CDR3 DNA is TGTGCCAGCAGGTCCCCTAGCGGAAATAACGCCTACGAGCAGTACTTC. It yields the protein CASRSPSGNNAYEQYF.

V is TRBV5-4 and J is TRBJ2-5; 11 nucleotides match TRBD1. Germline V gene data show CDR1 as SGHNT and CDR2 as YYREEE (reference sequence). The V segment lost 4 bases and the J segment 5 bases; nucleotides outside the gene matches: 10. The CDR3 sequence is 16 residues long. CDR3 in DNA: TGTGCCAGCAGCCCTCTGGACAGGGGGCCGGGGGAGACCCAGTACTTC. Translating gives CASSPLDRGPGETQYF.

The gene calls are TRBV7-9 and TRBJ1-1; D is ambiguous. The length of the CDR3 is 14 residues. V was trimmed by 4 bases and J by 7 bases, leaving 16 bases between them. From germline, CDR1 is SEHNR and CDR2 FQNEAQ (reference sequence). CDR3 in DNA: TGTGCCAGCAGCTATACGCAGACACAAAATGAAGCTTTCTTT. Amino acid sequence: CASSYTQTQNEAFF.

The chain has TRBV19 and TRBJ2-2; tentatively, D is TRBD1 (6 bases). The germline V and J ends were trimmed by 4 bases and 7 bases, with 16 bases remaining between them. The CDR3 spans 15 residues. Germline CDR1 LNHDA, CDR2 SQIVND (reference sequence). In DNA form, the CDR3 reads TGTGCCAGTAGTACCCGGGACAAGGCTTTCGGGGAGCTGTTTTTT. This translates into CASSTRDKAFGELFF.

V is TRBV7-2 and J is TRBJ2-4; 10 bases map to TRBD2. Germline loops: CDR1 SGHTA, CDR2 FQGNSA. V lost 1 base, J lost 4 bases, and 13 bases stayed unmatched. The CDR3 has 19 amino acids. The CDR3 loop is CASSLDPWVAGGLKNIQYF. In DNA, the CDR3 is TGTGCCAGCAGCTTAGACCCCTGGGTAGCGGGGGGATTAAAAAACATTCAGTACTTC.

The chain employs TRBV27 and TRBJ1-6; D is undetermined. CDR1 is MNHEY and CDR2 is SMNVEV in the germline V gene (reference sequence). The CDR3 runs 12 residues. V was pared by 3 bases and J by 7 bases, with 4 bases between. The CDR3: CASSFRNSPLHF. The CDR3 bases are TGTGCCAGCAGTTTTCGGAATTCACCCCTCCACTTT.

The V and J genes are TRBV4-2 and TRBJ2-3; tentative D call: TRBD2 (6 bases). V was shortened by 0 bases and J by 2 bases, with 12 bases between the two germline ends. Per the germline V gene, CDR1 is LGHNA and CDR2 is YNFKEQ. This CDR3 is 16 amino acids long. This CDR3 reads CASSQDWGEATDTQYF. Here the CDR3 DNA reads TGTGCCAGCAGCCAAGATTGGGGGGAGGCCACAGATACGCAGTATTTT.

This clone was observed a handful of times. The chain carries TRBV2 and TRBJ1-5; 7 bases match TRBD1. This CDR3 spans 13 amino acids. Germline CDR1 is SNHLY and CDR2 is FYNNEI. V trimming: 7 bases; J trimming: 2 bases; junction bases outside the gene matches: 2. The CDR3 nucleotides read TGTGCCAGCACCGGACAGGGCAATCAGCCCCAGCATTTT. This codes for CASTGQGNQPQHF.

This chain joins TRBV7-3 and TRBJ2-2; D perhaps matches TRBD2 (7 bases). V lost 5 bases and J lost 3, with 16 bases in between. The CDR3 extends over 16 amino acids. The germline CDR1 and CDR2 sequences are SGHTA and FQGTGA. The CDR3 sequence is CASSPRGRGHTGELFF. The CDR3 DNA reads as TGTGCCAGCAGCCCCAGAGGGCGGGGGCACACCGGGGAGCTGTTTTTT. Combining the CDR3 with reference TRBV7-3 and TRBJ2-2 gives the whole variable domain GAGVSQTPSNKVTEKGKYVELRCDPISGHTALYWYRQSLGQGPEFLIYFQGTGAADDSGLPNDRFFAVRPEGSVSTLKIQRTERGDSAVYLCASSPRGRGHTGELFFGEGSRLTVL.

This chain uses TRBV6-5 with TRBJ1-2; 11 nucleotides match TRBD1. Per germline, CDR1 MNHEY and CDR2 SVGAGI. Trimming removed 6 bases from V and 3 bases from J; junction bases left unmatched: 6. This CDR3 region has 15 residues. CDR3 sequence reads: CASRGQGVEYYGYTF. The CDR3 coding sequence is TGTGCCAGCAGGGGACAGGGGGTCGAGTACTATGGCTACACCTTC.